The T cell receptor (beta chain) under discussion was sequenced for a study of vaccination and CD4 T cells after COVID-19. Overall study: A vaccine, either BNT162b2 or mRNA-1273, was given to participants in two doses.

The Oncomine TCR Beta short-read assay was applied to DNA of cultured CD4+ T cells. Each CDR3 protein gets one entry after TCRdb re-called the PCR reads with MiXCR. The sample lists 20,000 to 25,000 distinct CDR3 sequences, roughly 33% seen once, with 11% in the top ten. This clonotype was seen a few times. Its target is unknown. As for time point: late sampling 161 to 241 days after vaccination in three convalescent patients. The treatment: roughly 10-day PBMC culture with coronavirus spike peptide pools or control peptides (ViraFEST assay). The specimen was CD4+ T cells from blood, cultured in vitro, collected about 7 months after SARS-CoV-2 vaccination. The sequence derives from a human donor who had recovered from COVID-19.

CDR3 region: CASSRTGSSYNEQFF. The CDR3 DNA is TGTGCCAGTAGCCGCACAGGGAGCTCCTACAATGAGCAGTTCTTC. The genes are TRBV19 and TRBJ2-1; tentatively, D is TRBD1 (6 bases). Trimming removed 6 bases from V and 0 bases from J, with 12 bases in between. This CDR3 comprises 15 residues. Germline lookup yields CDR1 LNHDA and CDR2 SQIVND (reference sequence).